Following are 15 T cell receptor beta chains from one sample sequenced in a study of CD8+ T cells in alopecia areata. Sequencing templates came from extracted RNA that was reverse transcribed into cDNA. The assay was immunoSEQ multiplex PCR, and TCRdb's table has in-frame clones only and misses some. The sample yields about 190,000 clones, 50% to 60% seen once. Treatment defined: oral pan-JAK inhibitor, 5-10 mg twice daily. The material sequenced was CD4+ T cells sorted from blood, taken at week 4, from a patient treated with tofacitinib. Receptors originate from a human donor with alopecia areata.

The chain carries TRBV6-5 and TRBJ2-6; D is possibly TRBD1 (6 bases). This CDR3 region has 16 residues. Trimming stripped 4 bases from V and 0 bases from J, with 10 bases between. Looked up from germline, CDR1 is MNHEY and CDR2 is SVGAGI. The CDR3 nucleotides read TGTGCCAGCAGTTCGGGACATCTCTCTGGGGCCAACGTCCTGACTTTC. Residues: CASSSGHLSGANVLTF.

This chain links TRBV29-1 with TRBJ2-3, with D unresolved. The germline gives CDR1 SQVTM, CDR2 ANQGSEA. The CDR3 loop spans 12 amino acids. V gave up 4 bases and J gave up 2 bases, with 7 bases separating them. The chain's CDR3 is CSVGAPTDTQYF. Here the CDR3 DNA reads TGCAGCGTTGGCGCCCCCACAGATACGCAGTATTTT.

This CDR3 reads CSGRTSEAFF. In DNA, the CDR3 is TGCAGCGGACGGACATCTGAAGCTTTCTTT. The rearrangement joins TRBV29-1 to TRBJ1-1; D is possibly TRBD1 (5 bases). From germline, CDR1 is SQVTM and CDR2 ANQGSEA. The CDR3 spans 10 residues. V was trimmed by 7 bases and J by 6 bases, leaving 9 bases between them.

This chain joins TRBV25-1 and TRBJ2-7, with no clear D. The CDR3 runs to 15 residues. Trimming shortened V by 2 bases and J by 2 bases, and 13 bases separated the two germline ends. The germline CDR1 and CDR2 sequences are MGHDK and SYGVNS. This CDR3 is CASSEPNPTAYEQYF. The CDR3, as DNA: TGTGCCAGCAGTGAACCAAATCCTACTGCCTACGAGCAGTACTTC.

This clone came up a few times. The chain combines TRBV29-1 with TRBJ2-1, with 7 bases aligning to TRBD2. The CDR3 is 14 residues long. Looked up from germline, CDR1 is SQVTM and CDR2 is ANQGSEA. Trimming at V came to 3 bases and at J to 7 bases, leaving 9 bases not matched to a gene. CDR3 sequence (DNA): TGCAGCGTTGAGGGGAGACTAGCTATAAATGAGCAGTTCTTC. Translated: CSVEGRLAINEQFF.

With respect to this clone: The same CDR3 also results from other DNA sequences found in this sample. For the CDR3, the DNA is TGCGCCAGCAGCTTGGACGGGAGCACAGATACGCAGTATTTT. Protein sequence: CASSLDGSTDTQYF. The chain links TRBV5-1 to TRBJ2-3, with unresolved D. CDR1 is SGHRS, CDR2 YFSETQ, per germline. Trimming took off 0 bases at V and 0 bases at J, with 5 bases between the two ends. The CDR3 runs to 14 residues.

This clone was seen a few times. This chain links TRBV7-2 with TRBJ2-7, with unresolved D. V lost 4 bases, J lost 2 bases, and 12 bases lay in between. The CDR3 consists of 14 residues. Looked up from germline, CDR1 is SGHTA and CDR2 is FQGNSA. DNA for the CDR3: TGTGCCAGCAGCTCCGGCGGCGACCCCTACGAGCAGTACTTC. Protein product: CASSSGGDPYEQYF.

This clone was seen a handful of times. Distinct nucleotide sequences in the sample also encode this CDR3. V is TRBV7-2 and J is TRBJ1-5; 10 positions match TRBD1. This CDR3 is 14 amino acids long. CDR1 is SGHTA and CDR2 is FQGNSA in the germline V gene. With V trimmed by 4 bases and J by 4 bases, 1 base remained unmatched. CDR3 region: CASSSGQGNQPQHF. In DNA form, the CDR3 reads TGTGCCAGCAGCTCGGGACAGGGGAATCAGCCCCAGCATTTT.

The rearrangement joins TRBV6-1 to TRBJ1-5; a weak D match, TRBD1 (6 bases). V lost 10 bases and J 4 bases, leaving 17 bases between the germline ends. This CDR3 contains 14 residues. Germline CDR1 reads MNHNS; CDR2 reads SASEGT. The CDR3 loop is CATRNNRVNQPQHF. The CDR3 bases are TGTGCCACCCGCAATAACAGGGTTAATCAGCCCCAGCATTTT.

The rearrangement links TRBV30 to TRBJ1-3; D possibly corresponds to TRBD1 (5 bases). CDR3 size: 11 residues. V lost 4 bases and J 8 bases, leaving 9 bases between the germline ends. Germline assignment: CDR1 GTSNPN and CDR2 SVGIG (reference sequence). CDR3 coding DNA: TGTGCCTGGAATCGGGGGGACACCATATATTTT. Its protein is CAWNRGDTIYF.

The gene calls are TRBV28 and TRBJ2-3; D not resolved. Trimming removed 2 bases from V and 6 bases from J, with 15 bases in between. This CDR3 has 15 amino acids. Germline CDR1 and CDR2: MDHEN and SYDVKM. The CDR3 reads CASSLGMVSPDTQYF. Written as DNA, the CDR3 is TGTGCCAGCAGTTTAGGGATGGTTAGCCCGGATACGCAGTATTTT.

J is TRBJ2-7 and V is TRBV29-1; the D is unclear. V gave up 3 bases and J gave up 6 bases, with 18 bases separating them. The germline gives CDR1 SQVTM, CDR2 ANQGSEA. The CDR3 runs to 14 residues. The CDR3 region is CSVDLSGSFSEQYF. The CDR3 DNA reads TGCAGCGTTGATCTCTCAGGCTCGTTCTCCGAGCAGTACTTC.

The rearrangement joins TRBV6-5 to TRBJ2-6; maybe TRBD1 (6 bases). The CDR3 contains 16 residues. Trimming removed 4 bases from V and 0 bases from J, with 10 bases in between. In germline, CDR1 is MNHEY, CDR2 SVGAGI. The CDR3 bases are TGTGCCAGCAGTTTCGGACAGCCCTCTGGGGCCAACGTCCTGACTTTC. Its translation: CASSFGQPSGANVLTF.

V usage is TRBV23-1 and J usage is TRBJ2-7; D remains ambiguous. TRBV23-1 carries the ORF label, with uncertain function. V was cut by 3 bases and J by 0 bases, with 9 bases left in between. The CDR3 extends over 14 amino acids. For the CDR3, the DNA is TGCGCCAGCAGTCATTCGGAGTTCTCCTACGAGCAGTACTTC. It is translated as CASSHSEFSYEQYF.

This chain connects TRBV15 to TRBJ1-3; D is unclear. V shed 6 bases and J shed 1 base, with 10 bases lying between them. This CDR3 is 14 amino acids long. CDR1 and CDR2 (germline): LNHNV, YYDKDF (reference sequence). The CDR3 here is CATRIGGSGNTIYF. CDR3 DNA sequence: TGTGCCACCAGGATCGGTGGGTCTGGAAACACCATATATTTT.